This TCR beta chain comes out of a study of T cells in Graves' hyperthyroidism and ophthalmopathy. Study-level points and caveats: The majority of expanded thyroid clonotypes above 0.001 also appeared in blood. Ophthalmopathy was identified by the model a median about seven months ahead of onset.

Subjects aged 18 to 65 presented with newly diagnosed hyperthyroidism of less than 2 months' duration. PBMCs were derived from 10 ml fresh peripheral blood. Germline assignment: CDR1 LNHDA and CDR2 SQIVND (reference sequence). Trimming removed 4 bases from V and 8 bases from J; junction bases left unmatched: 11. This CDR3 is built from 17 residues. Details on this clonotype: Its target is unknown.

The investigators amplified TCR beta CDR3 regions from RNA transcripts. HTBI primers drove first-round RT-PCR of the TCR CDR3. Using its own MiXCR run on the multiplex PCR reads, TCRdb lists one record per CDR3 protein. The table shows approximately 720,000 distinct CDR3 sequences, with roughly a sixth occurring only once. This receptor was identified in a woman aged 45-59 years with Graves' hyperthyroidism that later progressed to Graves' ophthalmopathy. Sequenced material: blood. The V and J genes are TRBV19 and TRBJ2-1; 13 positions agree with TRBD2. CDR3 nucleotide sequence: TGTGCCAGTAGTAAGGGCGGGACTAGCGGGGTTAGGGATGAGCAGTTCTTC. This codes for CASSKGGTSGVRDEQFF.